A selection of T cell receptor beta chains follows, all from one sample in a study of cytomegalovirus exposure and HLA in healthy donors. The protocol was immunoSEQ multiplex PCR, while the TCRdb copy is restricted to in-frame clones and leaves out a portion. Of around 140,000 clones listed, about 83% were seen once; the top ten hold approximately 13%. Sequencing was carried out using PBMCs. The receptors derive from a man aged 40-49 years in good health and CMV-seropositive. CDR3s include the opening cysteine and the closing phenylalanine or tryptophan. The D gene is left open where the match is weak. The size entry is marked missing in some rows and otherwise reads once, few, many or a size class.

v_call: TRBV19
clone_size: -
d_call: -
j_call: TRBJ2-7
cdr3_nt: TGTGCCAGTAGAAGCCACTTATCCCCCGCCTACGAGCAGTACTTC
cdr3_aa: CASRSHLSPAYEQYF

v_call: TRBV7-3
clone_size: -
d_call: -
j_call: TRBJ2-3
cdr3_nt: TGTGCCAGCAGCCCCCTTGGCACAGATACGCAGTATTTT
cdr3_aa: CASSPLGTDTQYF

v_call: TRBV5-1
clone_size: -
d_call: TRBD1
j_call: TRBJ1-4
cdr3_nt: TGCGCCAGCAGCTTGGGGGGACAGGGGATTGAAAAACTGTTTTTT
cdr3_aa: CASSLGGQGIEKLFF

v_call: TRBV15
clone_size: -
d_call: -
j_call: TRBJ1-1
cdr3_nt: TGTGCCACCAGCAGAGTGGCAGGTGAAGCTTTCTTT
cdr3_aa: CATSRVAGEAFF

v_call: TRBV4-3
clone_size: few
d_call: TRBD1
j_call: TRBJ2-6
cdr3_nt: TGCGCCAGCAGCCCCAGGGACAGAGACTCTGGGGCCAACGTCCTGACTTTC
cdr3_aa: CASSPRDRDSGANVLTF

v_call: TRBV7-3
clone_size: once
d_call: TRBD1
j_call: TRBJ2-3
cdr3_nt: TGTGCCAGCAGCTCGGGACAGGGTAGGAATACGCAGTATTTT
cdr3_aa: CASSSGQGRNTQYF

v_call: TRBV7-2
clone_size: -
d_call: -
j_call: TRBJ2-7
cdr3_nt: TGTGCCAGCAGCTTAGGACTCGGCGAGCAGTACTTC
cdr3_aa: CASSLGLGEQYF

v_call: TRBV4-1
clone_size: -
d_call: -
j_call: TRBJ2-1
cdr3_nt: TGCGCCAGCAGCCAAGCCCCAGCCAGGGGCTGTTTCTTC
cdr3_aa: CASSQAPARGCFF

v_call: TRBV19
clone_size: -
d_call: -
j_call: TRBJ1-5
cdr3_nt: TGTGCCAGTAGTGGTCAGGGCCTTAATCAGCCCCAGCATTTT
cdr3_aa: CASSGQGLNQPQHF

v_call: TRBV30
clone_size: -
d_call: -
j_call: TRBJ1-1
cdr3_nt: TGTGCCTGGAGTCCATGGACAGCGAACACTGAAGCTTTCTTT
cdr3_aa: CAWSPWTANTEAFF

v_call: TRBV11-2
clone_size: -
d_call: TRBD2
j_call: TRBJ2-7
cdr3_nt: TGTGCCAGCAGCGACCGGACTAGCGGGAGGGACGAGCAGTACTTC
cdr3_aa: CASSDRTSGRDEQYF

v_call: TRBV6-1
clone_size: -
d_call: TRBD1
j_call: TRBJ2-1
cdr3_nt: TGTGCCAGCACTGGGACAGGGAGCCTAAATGAGCAGTTCTTC
cdr3_aa: CASTGTGSLNEQFF

v_call: TRBV5-1
clone_size: -
d_call: -
j_call: TRBJ2-3
cdr3_nt: TGCGCCAGCAGCCAGGGTATGTCAGATACGCAGTATTTT
cdr3_aa: CASSQGMSDTQYF

v_call: TRBV2
clone_size: -
d_call: TRBD1
j_call: TRBJ2-7
cdr3_nt: TGTGCCAGCCGAGGACAGGGGGCAGCCGGCGAGCAGTACTTC
cdr3_aa: CASRGQGAAGEQYF

v_call: TRBV5-4
clone_size: many
d_call: -
j_call: TRBJ2-4
cdr3_nt: TGTGCCAGCAGCTTGTCGGGATCATCCAAAAACATTCAGTACTTC
cdr3_aa: CASSLSGSSKNIQYF

v_call: TRBV7-3
clone_size: -
d_call: TRBD2
j_call: TRBJ2-1
cdr3_nt: TGTGCCAGCAGCCCCAGCGGGAGGGCCCTCAATGAGCAGTTCTTC
cdr3_aa: CASSPSGRALNEQFF

v_call: TRBV27
clone_size: -
d_call: TRBD1
j_call: TRBJ2-5
cdr3_nt: TGTGCCAGCAGTCCCACAGGGGCCCAAGAGACCCAGTACTTC
cdr3_aa: CASSPTGAQETQYF

v_call: TRBV9
clone_size: -
d_call: -
j_call: TRBJ2-1
cdr3_nt: TGTGCCAGCAGCGTACGGGAGCAGTTCTTC
cdr3_aa: CASSVREQFF

v_call: TRBV6-6
clone_size: once
d_call: -
j_call: TRBJ1-1
cdr3_nt: TGTGCCAGCAGAAGCGAGGGGACTGAAGCTTTCTTC
cdr3_aa: CASRSEGTEAFF

v_call: TRBV30
clone_size: once
d_call: -
j_call: TRBJ2-3
cdr3_nt: TGTGCCTGGAGTTTTAGCGGCACAGATACGCAGTATTTT
cdr3_aa: CAWSFSGTDTQYF

v_call: TRBV5-1
clone_size: -
d_call: TRBD2
j_call: TRBJ2-6
cdr3_nt: TGCGCCAGCAGCTGGGCGGGGGACGGGGCCAACGTCCTGACTTTC
cdr3_aa: CASSWAGDGANVLTF

v_call: TRBV6-4
clone_size: -
d_call: -
j_call: TRBJ1-6
cdr3_nt: TGTGCCAGCAGTCCTGCCAGAGGAAAGTCACCCCTCCACTTT
cdr3_aa: CASSPARGKSPLHF

v_call: TRBV29-1
clone_size: -
d_call: TRBD1
j_call: TRBJ2-3
cdr3_nt: TGCAGCGTTGCCGGCGGGACAGGGCCAGATACGCAGTATTTT
cdr3_aa: CSVAGGTGPDTQYF

v_call: TRBV27
clone_size: -
d_call: TRBD2
j_call: TRBJ2-7
cdr3_nt: TGTGCCAGCAGTCCGATCGGACTAGCTTTAGAGGAGGAGCAGTACTTC
cdr3_aa: CASSPIGLALEEEQYF

v_call: TRBV9
clone_size: once
d_call: TRBD2
j_call: TRBJ2-3
cdr3_nt: TGTGCCAGCAGCCTCAGGACTAGCGGGACCCACACAGATACGCAGTATTTT
cdr3_aa: CASSLRTSGTHTDTQYF

v_call: TRBV13
clone_size: -
d_call: -
j_call: TRBJ2-2
cdr3_nt: TGTGCCAGCAGCTCCCAACAGGGCCCCGGGGAGCTGTTTTTT
cdr3_aa: CASSSQQGPGELFF

v_call: TRBV19
clone_size: once
d_call: TRBD2
j_call: TRBJ2-7
cdr3_nt: TGTGCCAGTAGTATGTCTAGCGGGGTACGGTACGAGCAGTACTTC
cdr3_aa: CASSMSSGVRYEQYF

v_call: TRBV7-9
clone_size: few
d_call: -
j_call: TRBJ1-2
cdr3_nt: TGTGCCAGCAGCTTAGGTCAGGGGCCTAACTATGGCTACACCTTC
cdr3_aa: CASSLGQGPNYGYTF

v_call: TRBV7-2
clone_size: -
d_call: TRBD2
j_call: TRBJ2-7
cdr3_nt: TGTGCCAGCAGCTTAGATGAAGAAGCGGGAAGGAGGGAGCAGTACTTC
cdr3_aa: CASSLDEEAGRREQYF

v_call: TRBV18
clone_size: -
d_call: -
j_call: TRBJ2-7
cdr3_nt: TGTGCCAGCTCACCTTGGACAGTGGACGAGCAGTACTTC
cdr3_aa: CASSPWTVDEQYF

v_call: TRBV29-1
clone_size: once
d_call: TRBD1
j_call: TRBJ2-7
cdr3_nt: TGCAGCGTTGGGGGGACAGTCTACGAGCAGTACTTC
cdr3_aa: CSVGGTVYEQYF

v_call: TRBV4-2
clone_size: -
d_call: -
j_call: TRBJ1-2
cdr3_nt: TGTGCCAGCAGCTCCCAGGCCCACTATGGCTACACCTTC
cdr3_aa: CASSSQAHYGYTF

v_call: TRBV4-3
clone_size: -
d_call: -
j_call: TRBJ1-1
cdr3_nt: TGCGCCAGCAGCCACCGTCAGGGAAACACTGAAGCTTTCTTT
cdr3_aa: CASSHRQGNTEAFF